These T cell receptor beta chains were read from a single sample in a study of vaccination and CD4 T cells after COVID-19. Their specific antigens are unknown. TCRdb called the PCR reads again in MiXCR, with one record for every CDR3 protein. The sample lists some 16,000 distinct CDR3 sequences; about half were seen once. The sample comprised CD4+ T cells from blood, cultured in vitro. The receptor source for this set is a human donor who had recovered from COVID-19. The CDR3 runs from the conserved cysteine through the conserved F or W. D genes are given only for firm matches. Expanded clones are given a class, and other clones once, few, many or no size at all.

clone size | J gene | V gene | D gene | CDR3 DNA | CDR3 protein
few | TRBJ1-2 | TRBV6-2/TRBV6-3 | . | TGTGCCAGCAGTTCCGCCAGCACCAACTATGGCTACACCTTC | CASSSASTNYGYTF
. | TRBJ2-1 | TRBV11-3 | . | TGTGCCAGCAGCGAAAAGGGGGTGACCTTCCACAATGAGCAGTTCTTC | CASSEKGVTFHNEQFF
. | TRBJ2-1 | TRBV11-3 | . | TGTGCCAGCAGCCGAGCGGCTAGCTCCTACAATGAGCAGTTCTTC | CASSRAASSYNEQFF
. | TRBJ1-2 | TRBV5-4 | TRBD1 | TGTGCCAGCAGCTCCACTAACCGGGACAGAGGCTATGGCTACACCTTC | CASSSTNRDRGYGYTF
. | TRBJ1-2 | TRBV9 | . | TGTGCCAGCAGCGCGGGACTTGGGGGCTACACCTTC | CASSAGLGGYTF
. | TRBJ1-1 | TRBV6-1 | . | TGTGCCAGCAGTGTAGACATGAACACTGAAGCTTTCTTT | CASSVDMNTEAFF
. | TRBJ1-1 | TRBV12-3/TRBV12-4 | TRBD1 | TGTGCCAGCAGCCAGGGGGCGCCTTTGAACACTGAAGCTTTCTTT | CASSQGAPLNTEAFF
. | TRBJ2-1 | TRBV18 | TRBD2 | TGTGCCAGCTCGCCCGTGGTAGCGGGGGGGTTGCAGTTCTTC | CASSPVVAGGLQFF
few | TRBJ1-2 | TRBV6-1 | . | TGTGCCAGCAGTGACGGCCCTCGGGAGGATGGCTACACCTTC | CASSDGPREDGYTF
. | TRBJ2-1 | TRBV20-1 | TRBD2 | TGCAGTGCTAGACCGACTAGCGGGAGCTCATACAATGAGCAGTTCTTC | CSARPTSGSSYNEQFF
. | TRBJ2-3 | TRBV20-1 | . | TGCAGTGCTAACAACAGGGAGGGGACCACAGATACGCAGTATTTT | CSANNREGTTDTQYF
. | TRBJ1-5 | TRBV10-3 | TRBD1 | TGTGCCATCAGTGAATCGGACAGGGATCAGCCCCAGCATTTT | CAISESDRDQPQHF
few | TRBJ1-2 | TRBV7-2 | . | TGTGCCAGCAGCTTCGGAGTTCTGTATGGCTACACCTTC | CASSFGVLYGYTF
. | TRBJ1-2 | TRBV5-1 | . | TGCGCCAGCAGCTTGGGGCAGGTTGATGGCTACACCTTC | CASSLGQVDGYTF
. | TRBJ1-5 | TRBV15 | . | TGTGCCACCAGCAGAGATCGGGAGAGGCCCCAGCATTTT | CATSRDRERPQHF
few | TRBJ2-2 | TRBV7-3 | . | TGTGCCAGCAGCTTAGGGTTCCCGAACACCGGGGAGCTGTTTTTT | CASSLGFPNTGELFF
. | TRBJ2-7 | TRBV4-3 | TRBD1 | TGCGCCAGCAGCCAAGGAATGATGGGACAGGGTTCTTACGAGCAGTACTTC | CASSQGMMGQGSYEQYF
. | TRBJ2-2 | TRBV14 | . | TGTGCCAGCAGCCAAGATGGGACGGGCCCGAACACCGGGGAGCTGTTTTTT | CASSQDGTGPNTGELFF
. | TRBJ1-6 | TRBV7-2 | TRBD1 | TGTGCCAGCAGCCCGAGACAGGGGGCCAGTTCACCCCTCCACTTT | CASSPRQGASSPLHF
few | TRBJ2-3 | TRBV10-3 | TRBD2 | TGTGCCATCAAGGGACTAGGAAACACAGATACGCAGTATTTT | CAIKGLGNTDTQYF
. | TRBJ2-7 | TRBV20-1 | . | TGCAGTGCTAGAGGACCCCCCGCCTACGAGCAGTACTTC | CSARGPPAYEQYF
few | TRBJ2-7 | TRBV6-1 | TRBD1 | TGTGCCAGCGCGGGACAGGGCTTATACGAGCAGTACTTC | CASAGQGLYEQYF
few | TRBJ1-1 | TRBV24-1 | . | TGTGCCACCAGTGATTTGAAACGGCAGGGGAAATTCCCGATAGTAGATAACACTGAAGCTTTCTTT | CATSDLKRQGKFPIVDNTEAFF
few | TRBJ2-1 | TRBV6-2/TRBV6-3 | . | TGTGCCAGCAGTTACTCGGATAGCTGGGGGCAGTTCTTC | CASSYSDSWGQFF
. | TRBJ2-4 | TRBV2 | . | TGTGCCAGCAGTGACGAATACATTCAGTACTTC | CASSDEYIQYF
. | TRBJ1-3 | TRBV6-5 | TRBD1 | TGTGCCAGCAGTTCCCTGACAGGGAGCTCTGGAAACACCATATATTTT | CASSSLTGSSGNTIYF